Below, 31 T cell receptor beta chains from the same sample are listed, as sequenced in a study of graft-versus-host responses after intestinal transplantation. The table came from immunoSEQ multiplex PCR; TCRdb's copy has only in-frame clones and leaves some out. The table records approximately 90,000 clones, roughly four fifths of them present only once. No antigen has been assigned to these receptors. This sample comprised unstimulated CD4+ T cells sorted from spleen or lymph node cells, obtained before intestinal transplant. These receptors all stem from a human donor who received an intestinal transplant.

The CDR3 reads CASSPVSNEKLFF. The CDR3, as DNA: TGCGCCAGCAGCCCGGTCTCCAATGAAAAACTGTTTTTT. V is TRBV4-1 and J is TRBJ1-4; D is uncertain. Trimming removed 4 bases from V and 5 bases from J, with 8 bases in between. Germline lookup yields CDR1 MGHRA and CDR2 YSYEKL. This CDR3 comprises 13 residues.

The rearrangement links TRBV28 to TRBJ2-3; D perhaps matches TRBD2 (6 bases). The CDR3 is made up of 14 amino acids. The germline V gene has CDR1 MDHEN and CDR2 SYDVKM. V was trimmed by 8 bases and J by 1 base, leaving 13 bases between them. DNA for the CDR3: TGTGCCAGCCAAATCGGGGGTGGCACAGATACGCAGTATTTT. Protein product: CASQIGGGTDTQYF. The full variable domain, its missing parts supplied by reference TRBV28 and TRBJ2-3, is DVKVTQSSRYLVKRTGEKVFLECVQDMDHENMFWYRQDPGLGLRLIYFSYDVKMKEKGDIPEGYSVSREKKERFSLILESASTNQTSMYLCASQIGGGTDTQYFGPGTRLTVL.

V gene TRBV5-1 combines with J gene TRBJ2-5, with 9 nucleotides matching TRBD2. Germline V lookup: CDR1 SGHRS, CDR2 YFSETQ. CDR3 size: 15 residues. The J segment lost 5 bases and the V segment lost 4 bases, leaving 9 bases of the junction unmatched. CDR3 region: CASSQSREGRETQYF. CDR3 bases: TGCGCCAGCAGCCAATCGCGGGAGGGCCGGGAGACCCAGTACTTC.

The V call is TRBV19, the J call TRBJ1-5; perhaps TRBD1 as D (5 bases). This CDR3 comprises 14 residues. V lost 2 bases, J lost 4 bases, and 9 bases lay in between. CDR1 and CDR2 (germline): LNHDA, SQIVND (reference sequence). In DNA form, the CDR3 reads TGTGCCAGTAGTATACAGGGCCTAAATCAGCCCCAGCATTTT. Translating gives CASSIQGLNQPQHF.

The chain couples TRBV20-1 to TRBJ2-5, with D hard to call. Trimming took off 6 bases at V and 4 bases at J, with 9 bases between the two ends. The CDR3 has 11 amino acids. CDR1 and CDR2 from the germline V gene are DFQATT and SNEGSKA (reference sequence). The CDR3 sequence: CSAPEIETQYF. In DNA, the CDR3 is TGCAGTGCCCCCGAGATAGAGACCCAGTACTTC.

As for this clone: The sample has other DNA sequences that encode this CDR3 too. The gene calls are TRBV5-1 and TRBJ2-3; 8 bases agree with TRBD2. CDR1 and CDR2 (germline): SGHRS, YFSETQ. This CDR3 region has 14 residues. Trimming took 2 bases from V and 3 from J; bases not matched to a gene: 2. The CDR3 DNA reads as TGCGCCAGCAGCTTCGGGGGGGGTACAGATACGCAGTATTTT. Translated: CASSFGGGTDTQYF.

The chain joins TRBV23-1 to TRBJ1-4; 7 bases agree with TRBD1. TRBV23-1 is an ORF, and what it does is uncertain. The CDR3 is 13 residues long. V was pared by 8 bases and J by 4 bases, with 4 bases of the junction left unmatched. The CDR3 sequence: CASQTGDNEKLFF. CDR3 nucleotide sequence: TGCGCCAGCCAAACAGGGGATAATGAAAAACTGTTTTTT.

The chain couples TRBV5-4 to TRBJ2-1; 9 nucleotides align to TRBD2. CDR3 size: 17 residues. The germline CDR1 and CDR2 sequences are SGHNT and YYREEE (reference sequence). The ends lost 4 bases at V and 7 bases at J; junction bases unmatched: 15. The CDR3 reads CASSPQGGGLARNEQFF. Written as DNA, the CDR3 is TGTGCCAGCAGCCCCCAAGGTGGGGGACTAGCAAGAAATGAGCAGTTCTTC.

The rearrangement links TRBV11-1 to TRBJ2-7; unclear D gene. V lost 4 bases to trimming and J lost 3 bases, with 13 bases between them. This CDR3 spans 14 amino acids. The germline CDR1 and CDR2 sequences are SGHAT and FQDESV (reference sequence). CDR3 bases: TGTGCCAGCAGCTCCTATACCGAATTCTACGAGCAGTACTTC. This gives the protein CASSSYTEFYEQYF.

V is TRBV4-1 and J is TRBJ2-5; 7 nucleotides align to TRBD1. CDR1 MGHRA and CDR2 YSYEKL come from the germline V gene. V shed 4 bases, J shed 9 bases, and the junction held 11 bases outside the gene matches. This CDR3 contains 14 residues. Here the CDR3 DNA reads TGCGCCAGCAGCCGAGGGGGCAGGGATGAGCCCCAGTACTTC. Its protein is CASSRGGRDEPQYF.

The CDR3 region is CASSLGTSGETQYF. The CDR3 DNA reads TGTGCCAGCAGCCTGGGGACTAGCGGAGAGACCCAGTACTTC. The chain recombines TRBV9 with TRBJ2-5, with TRBD2 matching over 11 bases. CDR1 and CDR2 (germline): SGDLS, YYNGEE. The CDR3 runs to 14 residues. The J segment lost 4 bases and the V segment lost 4 bases, leaving 3 bases of the junction unmatched.

This clone occurred a few times. This rearrangement joins TRBV2 to TRBJ2-1; tentatively, D is TRBD2 (7 bases). The CDR3 extends over 15 amino acids. The V end lost 5 bases, the J end lost 6 bases, and 17 bases lay between the germline ends. CDR1 is SNHLY and CDR2 is FYNNEI in the germline V gene. CDR3 DNA: TGTGCCAGCAGTCCCCGAGGGGGGGGGTCCAATGAGCAGTTCTTC. Translated: CASSPRGGGSNEQFF.

The rearrangement uses TRBV6-1 and TRBJ2-7; 11 nucleotides match TRBD2. The CDR3 is made up of 17 amino acids. V trimming: 2 bases; J trimming: 0 bases; junction bases outside the gene matches: 6. Germline V gene lookup returns CDR1 MNHNS and CDR2 SASEGT. The CDR3 region is CASSERTSGSYSYEQYF. CDR3 nucleotides: TGTGCCAGCAGTGAAAGGACTAGCGGGTCATACTCCTACGAGCAGTACTTC.

This clone has only a few counts. CDR3: CASSFRQGATDTQYF. For the CDR3, the DNA is TGTGCCAGCAGCTTTAGACAGGGGGCAACAGATACGCAGTATTTT. The chain employs TRBV7-9 and TRBJ2-3, with TRBD1 matching over 10 bases. V was pared by 3 bases and J by 3 bases, with 3 bases of the junction left unmatched. CDR1 is SEHNR and CDR2 is FQNEAQ in the germline V gene (reference sequence). The CDR3 consists of 15 residues.

The chain links TRBV14 to TRBJ1-4; 7 bases align to TRBD1. The CDR3 has 16 residues. CDR1 is SGHDN, CDR2 FVKESK, per germline. With 1 base clipped from V and 5 bases from J, the junction kept 7 bases outside the gene matches. The CDR3 loop reads CASSQGLAGGNEKLFF. As DNA, the CDR3 is TGTGCCAGCAGCCAAGGTCTAGCAGGGGGAAATGAAAAACTGTTTTTT.

The chain recombines TRBV7-7 with TRBJ1-6, with D perhaps matching TRBD1 (6 bases). This CDR3 is built from 16 residues. Germline values: CDR1 SSHAT, CDR2 FNYEAQ (reference sequence). Deletions cut 4 bases from V and 10 bases from J, with 20 bases between. Here the CDR3 reads CASSSGQNRDGSPLHF. CDR3 bases: TGTGCCAGCAGCTCGGGCCAAAACAGGGACGGCTCACCCCTCCACTTT.

The rearrangement joins TRBV5-1 to TRBJ1-1; TRBD1 aligns across 9 bases. The V gene end was trimmed by 4 bases and the J gene end by 0 bases; junction bases not matched to a gene: 1. Germline-derived CDR1 and CDR2 are SGHRS and YFSETQ. This CDR3 is built from 14 residues. The CDR3 sequence is CASSRDRVNTEAFF. The DNA of the CDR3 is TGCGCCAGCAGCAGGGACAGGGTGAACACTGAAGCTTTCTTT.

This clone is a singleton in its sample. The chain employs TRBV28 and TRBJ2-7; 10 positions match TRBD1. The CDR3 is made up of 14 amino acids. V gave up 5 bases and J gave up 5 bases; unmatched junction bases: 6. Germline CDR1 reads MDHEN; CDR2 reads SYDVKM. The CDR3 DNA reads as TGTGCCAGCAGTCCCGACAGGGGGCTCAACGAGCAGTACTTC. The encoded protein is CASSPDRGLNEQYF.

The rearrangement joins TRBV10-1 to TRBJ2-2, with D possibly being TRBD2 (6 bases). Germline CDR1 reads WNHNN; CDR2 reads SYGVQD (reference sequence). The V and J ends lost 11 bases and 4 bases respectively, with 11 bases between them. This CDR3 contains 12 residues. The CDR3, as DNA: TGCGCCCTCTACGGGGGCACCGGGGAGCTGTTTTTT. Protein product: CALYGGTGELFF.

The chain uses TRBV19 and TRBJ2-5; TRBD2 agrees at 8 bases. V gave up 3 bases and J gave up 2 bases; unmatched junction bases: 5. The CDR3 covers 15 residues. The germline CDR1 and CDR2 sequences are LNHDA and SQIVND (reference sequence). This CDR3 reads CASSILAGGQETQYF. The CDR3, as DNA: TGTGCCAGTAGTATCCTGGCGGGAGGACAAGAGACCCAGTACTTC.

The V call is TRBV5-1, the J call TRBJ2-1; D might be TRBD1 (5 bases). CDR1 is SGHRS and CDR2 is YFSETQ in the germline V gene. V was trimmed by 2 bases and J by 4 bases, leaving 16 bases between them. The CDR3 runs 16 residues. CDR3 protein: CASSFMEIQAYNEQFF. CDR3 sequence (DNA): TGCGCCAGCAGCTTCATGGAGATACAGGCTTACAATGAGCAGTTCTTC.

The chain joins TRBV5-4 to TRBJ2-7, with 9 bases matching TRBD1. CDR1 and CDR2 from the germline V gene are SGHNT and YYREEE (reference sequence). The CDR3 extends over 15 amino acids. After removal of 0 bases from V and 3 bases from J, the junction contained 4 bases not matched to a gene. DNA for the CDR3: TGTGCCAGCAGCTTGGCTGGGACAGGGCTCTACGAGCAGTACTTC. This codes for CASSLAGTGLYEQYF.

The count of this clone is one. The V call is TRBV14, the J call TRBJ1-5; D is perhaps TRBD1 (6 bases). The CDR3 is 17 residues long. The V gene lost 4 bases and the J gene lost 2 bases, with 18 bases spanning the gap. Germline CDR1 SGHDN, CDR2 FVKESK. The CDR3 DNA reads TGTGCCAGCAGCCGCAAAGAACAGGGAACGGGCAATCAGCCCCAGCATTTT. This gives the protein CASSRKEQGTGNQPQHF.

The chain carries TRBV5-6 and TRBJ1-4, with 8 bases identical to TRBD1. CDR3 length: 18 residues. Germline V gene sequence: CDR1 SGHDT, CDR2 YYEEEE. J was trimmed by 5 bases and V by 4 bases; bases with no gene match: 16. The CDR3 is CASSGRTGRNYPNEKLFF. For the CDR3, the DNA is TGTGCCAGCAGCGGGAGGACAGGGCGAAACTACCCCAATGAAAAACTGTTTTTT.

This clone has just a few counts. This rearrangement joins TRBV19 to TRBJ2-7; perhaps TRBD1 as D (6 bases). In germline, CDR1 is LNHDA, CDR2 SQIVND (reference sequence). The CDR3 runs to 12 residues. Between the trimmed V and J ends, which lost 4 bases and 6 bases, there was a span of 10 bases. This chain's CDR3 is CASSNRVAEQYF. CDR3 DNA sequence: TGTGCCAGTAGTAACAGGGTTGCCGAGCAGTACTTC. Together with reference TRBV19 and TRBJ2-7, the CDR3 gives the full variable domain: DGGITQSPKYLFRKEGQNVTLSCEQNLNHDAMYWYRQDPGQGLRLIYYSQIVNDFQKGDIAEGYSVSREKKESFPLTVTSAQKNPTAFYLCASSNRVAEQYFGPGTRLTVT.

The chain recombines TRBV4-1 with TRBJ1-5, with D perhaps matching TRBD1 (5 bases). Germline V gene sequence: CDR1 MGHRA, CDR2 YSYEKL. Trimming shortened V by 1 base and J by 6 bases, and 22 bases separated the two germline ends. This CDR3 is built from 18 residues. In nucleotides, the CDR3 is TGCGCCAGCAGCCAAGGCGGGGACCGTCTTCGGAGACTTCAGCCCCAGCATTTT. Translation gives CASSQGGDRLRRLQPQHF.

The chain recombines TRBV11-2 with TRBJ1-1; D is undetermined. CDR1 and CDR2 from the germline V gene are SGHAT and FQNNGV. The CDR3 loop spans 13 amino acids. V lost 3 bases and J lost 3, with 8 bases in between. DNA for the CDR3: TGTGCCAGCAGCTTGGAAGACTACACTGAAGCTTTCTTT. As protein: CASSLEDYTEAFF.

This chain joins TRBV28 and TRBJ2-1, with D perhaps TRBD2 (5 bases). This CDR3 is 16 amino acids long. Germline-derived CDR1 and CDR2 are MDHEN and SYDVKM. V was shortened by 9 bases and J by 7 bases, with 25 bases between the two germline ends. CDR3 amino acids: CARPRRAGRARNEQFF. The CDR3 coding sequence is TGTGCCAGACCCCGGCGGGCGGGTAGGGCTCGGAATGAGCAGTTCTTC.

The rearrangement uses TRBV5-1 and TRBJ2-5; D not resolved. Germline loops: CDR1 SGHRS, CDR2 YFSETQ. The CDR3 is 14 residues long. The V gene lost 5 bases and the J gene lost 5 bases, with 16 bases spanning the gap. The CDR3 reads CASRPTLNGETQYF. The CDR3 coding sequence is TGCGCCAGCAGACCCACTCTGAACGGGGAGACCCAGTACTTC.

This chain connects TRBV5-4 to TRBJ2-5; 8 bases fit TRBD1. V was clipped by 0 bases and J by 3 bases; unmatched bases: 1. Per the germline V gene, CDR1 is SGHNT and CDR2 is YYREEE (reference sequence). The CDR3 loop spans 14 amino acids. CDR3 DNA: TGTGCCAGCAGCTTGGAACAGGGGGAAGAGACCCAGTACTTC. As protein: CASSLEQGEETQYF.

This chain joins TRBV5-1 and TRBJ2-7; 9 bases match TRBD2. This CDR3 spans 15 amino acids. With 2 bases clipped from V and 0 bases from J, the junction kept 3 bases outside the gene matches. Germline assignment: CDR1 SGHRS and CDR2 YFSETQ. As DNA, the CDR3 is TGCGCCAGCAGCTTACAGACTAGCGGCTCCTACGAGCAGTACTTC. Translated: CASSLQTSGSYEQYF.